This passage covers 20 T cell receptor beta chains from one sample sequenced in a study of tumor-infiltrating lymphocytes in primary liver carcinoma. Both RNA and DNA were isolated together from approximately 22-30 mg of bulk tissue that had not been sorted. Starting from approximately 470 ng of total RNA, TCR beta cDNA was produced with a primer in the constant region. A slightly modified ARM-PCR protocol with three nested multiplex PCR rounds produced these TCR beta libraries. Rounds one and two of PCR, each of 9 to 11 cycles, were primed with TRBV1-TRBV30 forward primers and a C-beta reverse primer. TCRdb recomputed calls from the multiplex PCR reads with MiXCR, one row per CDR3 protein. The sample includes around 88,000 distinct CDR3 sequences, around 68% seen only once; the top ten take roughly 27%. Sequenced material: tumor-adjacent normal liver tissue. All receptors come from a man aged 40-49 years with primary liver carcinoma and hepatitis B virus infection.

This clonotype has a count of ten or more. The V gene is TRBV4-1, the J gene TRBJ2-1, with a tentative D call TRBD2 (6 bases). Trimming stripped 4 bases from V and 6 bases from J, with 13 bases between. Germline assignment: CDR1 MGHRA and CDR2 YSYEKL. The CDR3 spans 14 residues. The CDR3 here is CASSLRTISNEQFF. Here the CDR3 DNA reads TGCGCCAGCAGCCTCCGGACTATAAGCAATGAGCAGTTCTTC.

To note about this clonotype: As the CDR3 is not closed by the conserved phenylalanine or tryptophan, this likely results from a read error. The rearrangement uses TRBV7-8 and TRBJ2-2; a weak D match, TRBD1 (6 bases). Germline assignment: CDR1 SGHVS and CDR2 FQNEAQ. This CDR3 is 17 amino acids long. Trimming took off 8 bases at V and 4 bases at J, with 23 bases between the two ends. Here the CDR3 DNA reads TGTGCCAGCGGCGTCTCCAGAGGGGGATTTATCACCGGGGAGCTGTTTTCT. Protein sequence: CASGVSRGGFITGELFS.

This clonotype was recorded once. A much more abundant neighbour one base away suggests this may be a read error. The CDR3 sequence: CPISGTRSPHDYTF. The DNA of the CDR3 is TGTCCCATCAGTGGAACTAGGAGCCCTCATGACTACACCTTC. The chain employs TRBV10-3 and TRBJ1-2, with D uncertain. Per germline, CDR1 ENHRY and CDR2 SYGVKD. There are 14 residues in the CDR3.

The rearrangement links TRBV19 to TRBJ2-1, with TRBD2 matching over 14 bases. Germline CDR1 and CDR2: LNHDA and SQIVND (reference sequence). The J segment lost 13 bases and the V segment lost 4 bases, leaving 3 bases of the junction unmatched. The length of the CDR3 is 13 residues. The CDR3 region is CASSKGLAGDQFF. In DNA form, the CDR3 reads TGTGCCAGTAGTAAGGGACTAGCGGGAGATCAGTTCTTC.

Concerning this clonotype itself: Because it lacks the conserved phenylalanine or tryptophan at the end, this CDR3 is likely a read error. The V gene is TRBV12-3 or TRBV12-4, the J gene TRBJ2-7; 10 bases fit TRBD1. This CDR3 has 14 amino acids. The CDR3 here is CASSPGQGPYEQYL. In DNA form, the CDR3 reads TGCGCCAGCAGCCCGGGACAGGGGCCCTACGAGCAGTACTTG.

This clonotype showed up many times. The CDR3 DNA follows: TGTGCCAGCAGTTTATCCCACGACACAGATACGCAGTATTTT. This gives the protein CASSLSHDTDTQYF. The rearrangement joins TRBV28 to TRBJ2-3, with unresolved D. Trimming took 1 base from V and 2 from J, leaving 7 bases between them. From germline, CDR1 is MDHEN and CDR2 SYDVKM. The CDR3 is 14 amino acids.

This clonotype was picked up many times. The chain employs TRBV10-1 and TRBJ2-3, with 7 bases that match TRBD2. The CDR3 spans 15 residues. The junction had 9 bases not matched to a gene; V was cut back by 0 bases and J by 9 bases. From germline, CDR1 is WNHNN and CDR2 SYGVQD (reference sequence). The CDR3 protein is CASSESAAGDETQYF. CDR3 bases: TGCGCCAGCAGTGAGTCCGCCGCGGGAGACGAGACGCAGTATTTT.

The sample holds many counts of this clonotype. The V gene is TRBV6-5, the J gene TRBJ2-7, with D hard to call. The CDR3 contains 12 residues. Trimming stripped 5 bases from V and 4 bases from J, with 9 bases between. The germline V gene has CDR1 MNHEY and CDR2 SVGAGI. The CDR3 DNA sequence: TGTGCCAGCAGTAACGGGCTGTACGAGCAGTACTTC. Translating gives CASSNGLYEQYF.

Concerning this clonotype itself: An end of the junction does not agree with germline; a read error may underlie this. The chain links TRBV6-1 to TRBJ2-3, with D perhaps TRBD2 (5 bases). The CDR3 spans 16 residues. Per the germline V gene, CDR1 is MNHNS and CDR2 is SASEGT. The CDR3 loop reads CASSQLASLTTNTQYF. CDR3 coding DNA: TGCGCCAGCAGTCAATTAGCGAGTTTAACCACAAATACGCAGTATTTT.

V is TRBV11-2 and J is TRBJ2-5; tentative D call: TRBD2 (6 bases). The V gene's germline CDR1 is SGHAT and CDR2 FQNNGV. The length of the CDR3 is 17 residues. Trimming removed 8 bases at V and 1 base at J, with 23 bases between. As DNA, the CDR3 is TGTGCCAGCTGCCCCTGGGGCAGGAGTAGCGGCCAAGAGACCCAGTACTTC. It translates to CASCPWGRSSGQETQYF.

In the case of this clonotype: A read error may produce the germline difference seen at one junction end. This chain uses TRBV11-2 with TRBJ1-1, with 11 bases matching TRBD1. Per germline, CDR1 SGHAT and CDR2 FQNNGV. The CDR3 length is 18 residues. The CDR3: CVSSLDGDRGCRYSEAFF. The DNA of the CDR3 is TGTGTCAGCAGCTTAGATGGGGACAGGGGGTGCCGGTACTCTGAAGCTTTCTTT.

This chain connects TRBV20-1 to TRBJ1-1, with TRBD1 matching 10 bases. Germline V CDR1 and CDR2: DFQATT, SNEGSKA (reference sequence). This CDR3 has 15 amino acids. With 0 bases clipped from V and 7 bases from J, the junction kept 8 bases outside the gene matches. Here the CDR3 reads CSARDIDRGRGEAFF. The DNA for the CDR3 is TGCAGTGCTAGAGATATTGACAGGGGGCGGGGTGAAGCTTTCTTT.

At least ten counts were recorded for this clonotype. This rearrangement joins TRBV4-1 to TRBJ2-7, with a tentative D call TRBD2 (5 bases). The CDR3 sequence is 14 residues long. Per germline, CDR1 MGHRA and CDR2 YSYEKL. The ends were cut back, 2 bases at V and 5 bases at J, with 13 bases in the middle. Here the CDR3 reads CASSQSDLEDEQYF. Written as DNA, the CDR3 is TGCGCCAGCAGCCAAAGTGATTTGGAGGACGAGCAGTACTTC.

A remark on this clonotype: One base away lies a much larger clone, so this may be a sequencing read error. V and J are TRBV7-8 and TRBJ1-1; TRBD1 is a possible D gene (5 bases). This CDR3 comprises 17 residues. Germline V gene data show CDR1 as SGHVS and CDR2 as FQNEAQ. CDR3 loop: CASSPSPGVSLGTETFF. CDR3 in DNA: TGTGCCAGCAGCCCATCGCCGGGGGTTTCGCTGGGCACTGAAACTTTCTTT.

Concerning this clonotype: As the CDR3 is not closed by the conserved phenylalanine or tryptophan, this likely results from a read error. The chain joins TRBV6-5 to TRBJ1-6; the D gene is possibly TRBD1 (5 bases). Germline CDR1 and CDR2: MNHEY and SVGAGI. This CDR3 has 18 residues. The CDR3 region is CASSYSPFQWGDNSPLHL. DNA of the CDR3: TGCGCCAGCAGTTACTCGCCCTTCCAGTGGGGGGATAATTCACCCCTCCACCTT.

Turning to this clonotype: The germline gene is not matched at one end of the junction; a read error may be the cause. The genes are TRBV11-2 and TRBJ2-7; D not certain. This CDR3 region has 12 residues. Germline-derived CDR1 and CDR2 are SGHAT and FQNNGV. CDR3 sequence (DNA): TGTGCCAGCGGCTTGTTGGACCACGAGCAGTACTTC. Its translation: CASGLLDHEQYF.

A note on this clonotype: A much larger clonotype is one base distant, so this may be a read error. The chain recombines TRBV7-8 with TRBJ2-2; weak D call: TRBD1 (6 bases). Germline lookup yields CDR1 SGHVS and CDR2 FQNEAQ. This CDR3 has 14 residues. The DNA of the CDR3 is TGTGCCAGCAGCCCCCAGGGGTACACCGGGGAGCTGTGTTTT. It translates to CASSPQGYTGELCF.

This clonotype was seen many times. This chain joins TRBV5-4 and TRBJ2-3; 7 nucleotides line up with TRBD1. The CDR3 totals 16 residues. With V trimmed by 4 bases and J by 2 bases, 10 bases remained unmatched. Germline V CDR1 and CDR2: SGHNT, YYREEE (reference sequence). CDR3 in DNA: TGTGCCAGCAGCCCTGATGCCGGGACAGACACAGATACGCAGTATTTT. It encodes CASSPDAGTDTDTQYF.

On this clonotype itself: The conserved final phenylalanine or tryptophan is absent from the CDR3, which likely points to a read error. This chain joins TRBV10-2 and TRBJ1-4, with D unresolved. Germline V gene data show CDR1 as WSHSY and CDR2 as SAAADI. CDR3 length: 17 amino acids. Trimming pared 8 bases from V and 0 bases from J, leaving 19 bases between. The CDR3 bases are TGCGCCAGCGGCACAAGGAGTCTCCAAGCAACTAATGAAAAACTGTTTCTT. It yields the protein CASGTRSLQATNEKLFL.

The rearrangement uses TRBV12-3 or TRBV12-4 and TRBJ2-7; possibly TRBD2 for D (7 bases). The length of the CDR3 is 13 residues. In nucleotides, the CDR3 is TGTGCTAGTGAGGCCCGGGGGGCTCGTGCGCAGTACTTC. It is translated as CASEARGARAQYF.